This passage covers 30 T cell receptor beta chains from one sample sequenced in a study of regulatory T cells in long-lasting Graves disease. Building of the TCR beta libraries involved iRepertoire HTBI primers and Arm-PCR of CDR3 regions. TCRdb re-derived calls from the multiplex PCR reads in MiXCR, one entry per CDR3 protein. The data show about 560,000 distinct CDR3 sequences, about 15% seen once. Time point reported: newly diagnosed GD, antithyroid drugs for less than 3 months. The TCR library used RNA extracted from PBMCs. This sample also belongs to another study, concerning T cells in Graves' hyperthyroidism and ophthalmopathy.

Source: peripheral blood mononuclear cells (PBMCs), taken at new diagnosis, from a patient treated with antithyroid drugs. The source of these receptors is a man aged 18-30 years with Graves disease.

This clonotype has at least ten counts. The genes are TRBV2 and TRBJ1-2; D is unresolved. V dropped 2 bases and J dropped 4 bases, with 20 bases sitting between them. The CDR3 runs to 17 residues. The germline V gene encodes CDR1 SNHLY and CDR2 FYNNEI. This chain's CDR3 is CASSETLSAPEGYGYTF. As DNA, the CDR3 is TGTGCCAGCAGTGAAACCTTATCGGCACCGGAGGGCTATGGCTACACCTTC.

This clonotype showed up many times. This rearrangement joins TRBV7-9 to TRBJ2-7, with TRBD1 as a possible D gene (5 bases). CDR1 and CDR2 from the germline V gene are SEHNR and FQNEAQ (reference sequence). V was trimmed by 7 bases and J by 4 bases, leaving 8 bases between them. This CDR3 comprises 11 residues. CDR3 coding DNA: TGTGCCAGCACCTCAGGGTACGAGCAGTACTTC. Its translation is CASTSGYEQYF.

This clonotype was detected ten times or more. The chain carries TRBV25-1 and TRBJ2-5; D is ambiguous. Germline assignment: CDR1 MGHDK and CDR2 SYGVNS. The CDR3 consists of 14 residues. V dropped 3 bases and J dropped 5 bases, with 13 bases sitting between them. DNA of the CDR3: TGTGCCAGCAGTGAGCCCAGGAGAACGGAGACCCAGTACTTC. Translated, it gives CASSEPRRTETQYF. Full variable domain (outside the CDR3, taken from reference TRBV25-1 and TRBJ2-5): EADIYQTPRYLVIGTGKKITLECSQTMGHDKMYWYQQDPGMELHLIHYSYGVNSTEKGDLSSESTVSRIRTEHFPLTLESARPSHTSQYLCASSEPRRTETQYFGPGTRLLVL.

This clonotype came up a few times. This could be a read error, since a much larger clone is one nucleotide away. The V gene is TRBV28, the J gene TRBJ2-7; D gene unclear. V lost 3 bases and J lost 3, with 6 bases in between. Germline V gives CDR1 MDHEN, CDR2 SYDVKM. The CDR3 is 12 residues long. CDR3 sequence reads: CASSLRFYEQYF. The CDR3 DNA is TGTGCCAGCAGTTTGAGGTTCTACGAGCAGTACTTC.

Details on this clonotype: A read error may account for a junction end that differs from germline. The chain uses TRBV2 and TRBJ2-7, with 7 bases fitting TRBD1. Germline-derived CDR1 and CDR2 are SNHLY and FYNNEI. The CDR3 is 16 amino acids. CDR3 in amino acids: CASSQVVTGSSYEQYF. CDR3 bases: TGCGCCAGCAGCCAAGTAGTGACAGGGTCCTCCTACGAGCAGTACTTC.

This clonotype was seen ten or more times. The chain carries TRBV25-1 and TRBJ2-7; TRBD1 is a possible D gene (6 bases). The V end was cut by 3 bases, the J end by 2 bases, with 14 bases between. From germline, CDR1 is MGHDK and CDR2 SYGVNS. The CDR3 runs to 15 residues. The DNA for the CDR3 is TGTGCCAGCAGTGACCGAAAGAGGGGGACCTACGAGCAGTACTTC. Translation gives CASSDRKRGTYEQYF.

The rearrangement links TRBV7-6 to TRBJ2-1; D is unclear. The V end lost 5 bases, the J end lost 6 bases, and 14 bases lay between the germline ends. From germline, CDR1 is SGHVS and CDR2 FNYEAQ. This CDR3 has 14 residues. CDR3 sequence: CASSPPGRVNEQFF. The CDR3 DNA reads TGTGCCAGCAGCCCTCCGGGCCGCGTCAATGAGCAGTTCTTC.

This clonotype has ten or more counts. The CDR3 sequence: CASSSSDRTPLHF. The CDR3 nucleotides read TGTGCCAGCAGCTCTTCGGACCGGACGCCCCTCCACTTT. This rearrangement joins TRBV7-9 to TRBJ1-6; D not resolved. V was trimmed by 4 bases and J by 13 bases, leaving 14 bases between them. Germline-derived CDR1 and CDR2 are SEHNR and FQNEAQ (reference sequence). The length of the CDR3 is 13 residues.

This clonotype was observed at least ten times. The V and J genes are TRBV28 and TRBJ2-3; 10 bases align to TRBD1. The CDR3 totals 17 residues. V lost 6 bases and J lost 1; bases outside the gene matches: 10. CDR1 and CDR2 (germline): MDHEN, SYDVKM. The chain's CDR3 is CASSQDRGRYGTDTQYF. CDR3 in DNA: TGTGCCAGCAGCCAAGACAGGGGGCGATACGGCACAGATACGCAGTATTTT. The variable domain in full, completed from reference TRBV28 and TRBJ2-3, reads DVKVTQSSRYLVKRTGEKVFLECVQDMDHENMFWYRQDPGLGLRLIYFSYDVKMKEKGDIPEGYSVSREKKERFSLILESASTNQTSMYLCASSQDRGRYGTDTQYFGPGTRLTVL.

In this sample, this clonotype turned up many times. This rearrangement joins TRBV10-3 to TRBJ2-7; 9 bases are shared with TRBD2. The CDR3 is 16 amino acids. With 0 bases clipped from V and 7 bases from J, the junction kept 10 bases outside the gene matches. CDR1 is ENHRY, CDR2 SYGVKD, per germline. The CDR3 nucleotides read TGTGCCATCAGTGAGTCTCCAGGGGGTAGCGGGAGAGAGCAGTACTTC. Translating it yields CAISESPGGSGREQYF.

Note on this clonotype: A far larger clone is off by one base, so a read error is likely. The J gene is TRBJ2-7, the V gene TRBV6-5; no definite D call. CDR1 MNHEY and CDR2 SVGAGI come from the germline V gene. CDR3 length equals 14 residues. CDR3 coding DNA: TGTGCCAGAAGTTATGATAGGAGCTCCTACGAGCAGTACTTC. Its translation: CARSYDRSSYEQYF.

The genes are TRBV20-1 and TRBJ2-1; TRBD1 matches 8 bases. V was clipped by 1 base and J by 2 bases; unmatched bases: 1. The length of the CDR3 is 14 residues. Looked up from germline, CDR1 is DFQATT and CDR2 is SNEGSKA (reference sequence). DNA of the CDR3: TGCAGTGCTAGAGTGGGACAGGCCTACAATGAGCAGTTCTTC. Translating gives CSARVGQAYNEQFF.

There are many counts of this clonotype. This chain links TRBV10-3 with TRBJ1-1; D not resolved. The CDR3 is 13 residues long. Trimming pared 3 bases from V and 1 base from J, leaving 6 bases between. Germline values: CDR1 ENHRY, CDR2 SYGVKD. The chain's CDR3 is CAISDDKNTEAFF. DNA for the CDR3: TGTGCCATCAGTGACGACAAGAACACTGAAGCTTTCTTT.

A few counts support this clonotype. The chain recombines TRBV7-9 with TRBJ1-1; D is ambiguous. The germline gives CDR1 SEHNR, CDR2 FQNEAQ (reference sequence). The V gene lost 2 bases and the J gene lost 3 bases, with 10 bases spanning the gap. There are 14 residues in the CDR3. The CDR3 protein is CASSLIPDHTEAFF. The CDR3 nucleotides are TGTGCCAGCAGCTTAATTCCAGATCACACTGAAGCTTTCTTT.

This clonotype was detected only a few times. The J gene is TRBJ1-1, the V gene TRBV9; weak D call: TRBD1 (6 bases). The germline V and J ends were trimmed by 3 bases and 6 bases, with 21 bases remaining between them. From germline, CDR1 is SGDLS and CDR2 YYNGEE. The CDR3 contains 16 residues. CDR3 protein: CASSAGGAAKGAEAFF. The CDR3 coding sequence is TGTGCCAGCAGCGCGGGGGGGGCAGCGAAAGGAGCTGAAGCTTTCTTT. The full variable domain, with the rest looked up from reference TRBV9 and TRBJ1-1, is DSGVTQTPKHLITATGQRVTLRCSPRSGDLSVYWYQQSLDQGLQFLIQYYNGEERAKGNILERFSAQQFPDLHSELNLSSLELGDSALYFCASSAGGAAKGAEAFFGQGTRLTVV.

This clonotype has ten or more counts. The chain joins TRBV12-3 or TRBV12-4 to TRBJ1-3; D gene unclear. This CDR3 is built from 14 residues. The V and J ends lost 5 bases and 0 bases respectively, with 8 bases between them. CDR3 residues: CASSPLSSGNTIYF. DNA for the CDR3: TGTGCCAGCAGTCCACTGAGCTCTGGAAACACCATATATTTT.

Many counts were recorded for this clonotype. This chain links TRBV29-1 with TRBJ1-1; no reliable D call. This CDR3 contains 11 residues. The germline CDR1 and CDR2 sequences are SQVTM and ANQGSEA. The CDR3 DNA sequence: TGCATTTCTGTGGGGAACACTGAAGCTTTCTTT. Its translation: CISVGNTEAFF.

This clonotype turned up a few times. The chain joins TRBV6-2 or TRBV6-3 to TRBJ2-1, with 7 bases that match TRBD2. The ends lost 2 bases at V and 7 bases at J; junction bases unmatched: 8. Germline CDR1 is MNHEY and CDR2 is SVGEGT. The CDR3 consists of 15 residues. The CDR3 is CASSYPNSGENEQFF. The CDR3 coding sequence is TGTGCCAGCAGTTACCCCAACAGCGGGGAGAATGAGCAGTTCTTC.

Many counts were recorded for this clonotype. The chain has TRBV30 and TRBJ1-1, with D unclear. Between the trimmed V and J ends, which lost 2 bases and 5 bases, there was a span of 6 bases. Germline CDR1 GTSNPN, CDR2 SVGIG (reference sequence). CDR3 length: 11 amino acids. CDR3 in DNA: TGTGCCTGGAGTAAGTTAACTGAAGCTTTCTTT. Translation: CAWSKLTEAFF.

This clonotype was seen at least ten times. This chain connects TRBV7-9 to TRBJ2-7; 10 bases agree with TRBD1. V was pared by 0 bases and J by 6 bases, with 2 bases of the junction left unmatched. CDR3 length equals 14 residues. Germline CDR1 is SEHNR and CDR2 is FQNEAQ (reference sequence). CDR3 sequence reads: CASSLAGTGVEQYF. The CDR3 nucleotides are TGTGCCAGCAGCTTAGCTGGGACAGGGGTCGAGCAGTACTTC.

The CDR3 DNA reads TGCGCCAGCAGCCAGGCAACGGCGGGGGCGCGGTCACCCCTCCACTTT. Protein: CASSQATAGARSPLHF. The gene calls are TRBV4-1 and TRBJ1-6, with D perhaps TRBD1 (6 bases). Per germline, CDR1 MGHRA and CDR2 YSYEKL. This CDR3 region has 16 residues. Trimming took off 3 bases at V and 10 bases at J, with 19 bases between the two ends.

This clonotype was seen only a few times. The gene calls are TRBV10-3 and TRBJ2-1; D perhaps matches TRBD2 (6 bases). The CDR3 extends over 15 amino acids. Looked up from germline, CDR1 is ENHRY and CDR2 is SYGVKD. Deletions cut 2 bases from V and 4 bases from J, with 12 bases between. Here the CDR3 reads CAISEGGPEYNEQFF. Written as DNA, the CDR3 is TGTGCCATCAGTGAGGGAGGGCCAGAGTACAATGAGCAGTTCTTC.

The table lists this clonotype with many counts. The rearrangement links TRBV27 to TRBJ2-5; the D gene is possibly TRBD1 (9 bases). Germline lookup yields CDR1 MNHEY and CDR2 SMNVEV (reference sequence). The V gene lost 6 bases and the J gene lost 4 bases, with 24 bases spanning the gap. The CDR3 runs 17 residues. The CDR3 here is CASSRMIQGAGGETQYF. The CDR3 DNA follows: TGTGCCAGCAGCCGAATGATACAGGGGGCGGGGGGAGAGACCCAGTACTTC.

This clonotype was recorded many times. This sequence joins TRBV12-3 or TRBV12-4 and TRBJ2-3; TRBD2 might be the D (6 bases). This CDR3 region has 16 residues. Trimming stripped 6 bases from V and 4 bases from J, with 20 bases between. The CDR3 DNA reads TGTGCCAGCAGCCCACCGGAGGGCCCGCCCGCAGATACGCAGTATTTT. This encodes CASSPPEGPPADTQYF.

The genes are TRBV10-3 and TRBJ2-7; TRBD2 matches 14 bases. CDR1 ENHRY and CDR2 SYGVKD come from the germline V gene. CDR3 size: 14 residues. Trimming removed 9 bases from V and 2 bases from J; junction bases left unmatched: 3. CDR3 bases: TGTGCCATACGGACTAGCGGGAGGACCTACGAGCAGTACTTC. This codes for CAIRTSGRTYEQYF.

This clonotype was found a few times. The V and J genes are TRBV6-2 or TRBV6-3 and TRBJ1-2, with D hard to call. V gave up 3 bases and J gave up 8 bases, with 10 bases separating them. Looked up from germline, CDR1 is MNHEY and CDR2 is SVGEGT. CDR3 size: 12 residues. The chain's CDR3 is CASSYGLGGYTF. The CDR3 bases are TGTGCCAGCAGTTATGGACTGGGGGGCTACACCTTC.

This clonotype has just a few counts. This sequence joins TRBV7-2 and TRBJ2-3, with 7 bases fitting TRBD2. Germline values: CDR1 SGHTA, CDR2 FQGNSA. The J segment lost 0 bases and the V segment lost 5 bases, leaving 8 bases of the junction unmatched. There are 16 residues in the CDR3. The CDR3: CASSLWTSFSTDTQYF. The CDR3 DNA is TGTGCCAGCAGCCTCTGGACTAGTTTTAGCACAGATACGCAGTATTTT.

This clonotype was recorded a few times. The chain is built from TRBV24-1 and TRBJ2-5; D possibly corresponds to TRBD1 (6 bases). Germline V lookup: CDR1 KGHDR, CDR2 SFDVKD. The CDR3 spans 14 residues. Trimming removed 3 bases at V and 3 bases at J, with 10 bases between. The CDR3 sequence is CATSDTGQKETQYF. The CDR3 DNA reads as TGTGCCACCAGTGATACAGGACAGAAAGAGACCCAGTACTTC.

V gene TRBV4-1 combines with J gene TRBJ1-1; TRBD1 agrees at 9 bases. CDR1 is MGHRA, CDR2 YSYEKL, per germline. The CDR3 sequence is 16 residues long. Unmatched junction bases numbered 9, after V lost 2 bases and J lost 5 bases. The CDR3 DNA sequence: TGCGCCAGCAGCCAACCCGGGACAGGGTTGGTGACTGAAGCTTTCTTT. Translating gives CASSQPGTGLVTEAFF.

J is TRBJ2-3 and V is TRBV2; 7 nucleotides line up with TRBD2. Germline V gives CDR1 SNHLY, CDR2 FYNNEI. The CDR3 is made up of 16 amino acids. The CDR3 protein is CATDSKAGPTTDTQYF. The CDR3 coding sequence is TGTGCTACTGATTCCAAAGCGGGGCCGACCACAGATACGCAGTATTTT.